Listed below are T cell receptor beta chains from one sample, sequenced in a study of blood T cell repertoires in COVID-19. The repertoire was sequenced with immunoSEQ multiplex PCR; TCRdb's copy has only in-frame clones and lacks some. The sample lists fewer than 250,000 clones; around 85% were seen once. Sequencing was carried out using peripheral blood. These receptors originate from a woman aged 45-59 years with acute or convalescent COVID-19. CDR3s include the opening cysteine and the closing phenylalanine or tryptophan. Each record gives: V gene, D gene, J gene, clone size, CDR3 protein, CDR3 DNA. A D gene is named only where the DNA matches it firmly. Clone size, where shown, is once, few, many, or a class for clones that have expanded.

V gene: TRBV20-1
D gene: TRBD1
J gene: TRBJ2-5
clone size: once
CDR3 protein: CSASPGDRRFKETQYF
CDR3 DNA: TGCAGTGCTAGTCCGGGGGACAGGAGATTTAAAGAGACCCAGTACTTC

V gene: TRBV13
D gene: TRBD2
J gene: TRBJ2-3
clone size: NA
CDR3 protein: CASSFSGGAITDTQYF
CDR3 DNA: TGTGCCAGCAGCTTTAGCGGGGGGGCGATCACAGATACGCAGTATTTT

V gene: TRBV10-1
D gene: NA
J gene: TRBJ1-3
clone size: NA
CDR3 protein: CASSESGRMTSGNTIYF
CDR3 DNA: TGCGCCAGCAGTGAGTCGGGGCGGATGACCTCTGGAAACACCATATATTTT

V gene: TRBV7-2
D gene: NA
J gene: TRBJ1-6
clone size: NA
CDR3 protein: CASSSHRNSPLHF
CDR3 DNA: TGTGCCAGCAGCTCCCACAGGAATTCACCCCTCCACTTT

V gene: TRBV5-8
D gene: NA
J gene: TRBJ1-5
clone size: NA
CDR3 protein: CASSGDRYQPQHF
CDR3 DNA: TGTGCCAGCAGCGGAGACAGGTATCAGCCCCAGCATTTT

V gene: TRBV5-6
D gene: TRBD1
J gene: TRBJ1-4
clone size: NA
CDR3 protein: CASSLVDRGRGEKLFF
CDR3 DNA: TGTGCCAGCAGCTTGGTCGACAGGGGTAGGGGTGAAAAACTGTTTTTT

V gene: TRBV13
D gene: NA
J gene: TRBJ2-5
clone size: NA
CDR3 protein: CASSSGTSRGETQYF
CDR3 DNA: TGTGCCAGCAGCTCAGGGACTTCCAGGGGGGAGACCCAGTACTTC

V gene: TRBV11-2
D gene: NA
J gene: TRBJ2-7
clone size: NA
CDR3 protein: CASSLYGGQGYEQYF
CDR3 DNA: TGTGCCAGCAGCTTATACGGGGGGCAAGGTTACGAGCAGTACTTC

V gene: TRBV10-3
D gene: NA
J gene: TRBJ1-1
clone size: NA
CDR3 protein: CAIRGGTVREAFF
CDR3 DNA: TGTGCCATTCGGGGGGGGACTGTGCGTGAAGCTTTCTTT

V gene: TRBV18
D gene: NA
J gene: TRBJ2-3
clone size: NA
CDR3 protein: CASSPPSGAVTDTQYF
CDR3 DNA: TGTGCCAGCTCACCACCGTCAGGGGCAGTAACAGATACGCAGTATTTT

V gene: TRBV6-2/TRBV6-3
D gene: TRBD1
J gene: TRBJ1-5
clone size: NA
CDR3 protein: CASSYTGQPQAQHF
CDR3 DNA: TGTGCCAGCAGTTACACGGGACAGCCCCAGGCCCAGCATTTT

V gene: TRBV6-5
D gene: TRBD1
J gene: TRBJ1-2
clone size: NA
CDR3 protein: CASSYHTGQQNYGYTF
CDR3 DNA: TGTGCCAGCAGTTATCACACGGGACAGCAAAACTATGGCTACACCTTC

V gene: TRBV6-5
D gene: NA
J gene: TRBJ1-3
clone size: once
CDR3 protein: CASSRDRSGNTIYF
CDR3 DNA: TGTGCCAGCAGTCGAGACAGGAGCGGAAACACCATATATTTT

V gene: TRBV5-1
D gene: NA
J gene: TRBJ1-1
clone size: NA
CDR3 protein: CASSPLGQDMNTEAFF
CDR3 DNA: TGCGCCAGCAGCCCCCTGGGGCAGGACATGAACACTGAAGCTTTCTTT

V gene: TRBV28
D gene: TRBD1
J gene: TRBJ1-2
clone size: few
CDR3 protein: CASSSTGGGYTF
CDR3 DNA: TGTGCCAGCAGTTCGACAGGGGGTGGCTACACCTTC

V gene: TRBV7-8
D gene: NA
J gene: TRBJ1-5
clone size: NA
CDR3 protein: CASSLAFNRDQPQHF
CDR3 DNA: TGTGCCAGCAGCTTAGCATTTAACAGGGATCAGCCCCAGCATTTT

V gene: TRBV6-5
D gene: TRBD1
J gene: TRBJ2-1
clone size: once
CDR3 protein: CASGTQDRGWSEQFF
CDR3 DNA: TGTGCCAGCGGGACCCAGGACAGGGGGTGGAGTGAGCAGTTCTTC

V gene: TRBV27
D gene: NA
J gene: TRBJ1-6
clone size: NA
CDR3 protein: CASSLRGYGNSPLHF
CDR3 DNA: TGTGCCAGCAGTTTGAGGGGGTACGGGAATTCACCCCTCCACTTT

V gene: TRBV10-3
D gene: TRBD1
J gene: TRBJ2-4
clone size: once
CDR3 protein: CAVTSGDSSPRYF
CDR3 DNA: TGTGCCGTCACATCAGGGGACAGTTCGCCGAGGTACTTC

V gene: TRBV12-1
D gene: NA
J gene: TRBJ2-7
clone size: NA
CDR3 protein: CASSFRVEGTAGNEQYF
CDR3 DNA: TGTGCCAGCAGCTTTAGGGTGGAGGGTACAGCGGGGAACGAGCAGTACTTC

V gene: TRBV30
D gene: TRBD2
J gene: TRBJ2-7
clone size: NA
CDR3 protein: CASTSGSSYEQYF
CDR3 DNA: TGTGCGTCCACTAGCGGGAGCTCCTACGAGCAGTACTTC

V gene: TRBV6-1
D gene: TRBD1
J gene: TRBJ2-4
clone size: NA
CDR3 protein: CASSEAHHGTGDVRVAKNIQYF
CDR3 DNA: TGTGCCAGCAGTGAAGCGCATCACGGGACAGGGGATGTCCGCGTCGCCAAAAACATTCAGTACTTC

V gene: TRBV6-5
D gene: TRBD1
J gene: TRBJ1-1
clone size: many
CDR3 protein: CATVRQGATEAFF
CDR3 DNA: TGTGCCACCGTGCGACAGGGAGCCACTGAAGCTTTCTTT

V gene: TRBV5-4
D gene: NA
J gene: TRBJ2-5
clone size: NA
CDR3 protein: CASSQDQQGRGTQYF
CDR3 DNA: TGTGCCAGCAGCCAAGATCAACAGGGCCGGGGGACCCAGTACTTC

V gene: TRBV6-5
D gene: TRBD1
J gene: TRBJ1-4
clone size: NA
CDR3 protein: CASRYSPDRNLFF
CDR3 DNA: TGTGCCAGCAGGTATAGCCCGGACAGGAATCTGTTTTTT

V gene: TRBV7-8
D gene: TRBD2
J gene: TRBJ2-1
clone size: few
CDR3 protein: CASSTTAGGPNEQFF
CDR3 DNA: TGTGCCAGCAGCACCACAGCGGGAGGCCCCAATGAGCAGTTCTTC

V gene: TRBV27
D gene: TRBD1
J gene: TRBJ2-7
clone size: few
CDR3 protein: CASSESTGASYEQYF
CDR3 DNA: TGTGCCAGCAGCGAATCGACAGGGGCCTCCTACGAGCAGTACTTC

V gene: TRBV7-7
D gene: NA
J gene: TRBJ1-6
clone size: NA
CDR3 protein: CASSLGPEVSSYNSPLHF
CDR3 DNA: TGTGCTAGCAGCTTAGGTCCCGAGGTTAGCTCCTATAATTCACCCCTCCACTTT

V gene: TRBV18
D gene: TRBD1
J gene: TRBJ2-1
clone size: few
CDR3 protein: CASSPPDRVNEQFF
CDR3 DNA: TGTGCCAGCTCACCACCGGACAGGGTAAATGAGCAGTTCTTC

V gene: TRBV7-8
D gene: NA
J gene: TRBJ2-7
clone size: NA
CDR3 protein: CASRLGGPLSYEQYF
CDR3 DNA: TGTGCCAGCAGGCTTGGAGGGCCCCTCTCCTACGAGCAGTACTTC

V gene: TRBV21-1
D gene: NA
J gene: TRBJ2-3
clone size: NA
CDR3 protein: CASSKIGLARTDTQYF
CDR3 DNA: TGTGCCAGCAGCAAAATAGGACTAGCCCGCACAGATACGCAGTATTTT

V gene: TRBV5-4
D gene: TRBD2
J gene: TRBJ2-2
clone size: NA
CDR3 protein: CASSLMTGGNTGELFF
CDR3 DNA: TGTGCCAGCAGCTTGATGACGGGGGGGAACACCGGGGAGCTGTTTTTT

V gene: TRBV28
D gene: TRBD1
J gene: TRBJ1-2
clone size: few
CDR3 protein: CASSLPGQGLNYGYTF
CDR3 DNA: TGTGCCAGCAGTTTGCCGGGACAGGGGCTTAACTATGGCTACACCTTC

V gene: TRBV19
D gene: TRBD1
J gene: TRBJ1-5
clone size: NA
CDR3 protein: CASSRTGGNQPQHF
CDR3 DNA: TGTGCCAGTAGTAGGACAGGAGGCAATCAGCCCCAGCATTTT

V gene: TRBV6-5
D gene: NA
J gene: TRBJ2-7
clone size: NA
CDR3 protein: CASKGERGGEQYF
CDR3 DNA: TGTGCCAGCAAGGGGGAGAGAGGGGGCGAGCAGTACTTC

V gene: TRBV6-6
D gene: TRBD2
J gene: TRBJ2-1
clone size: NA
CDR3 protein: CASSVLAGGQKNEQFF
CDR3 DNA: TGTGCCAGCAGTGTACTAGCGGGGGGGCAAAAGAATGAGCAGTTCTTC

V gene: TRBV6-1
D gene: TRBD1
J gene: TRBJ2-7
clone size: once
CDR3 protein: CASSGGQGIREQYF
CDR3 DNA: TGTGCCAGCAGTGGGGGACAGGGGATTCGGGAGCAGTACTTC

V gene: TRBV9
D gene: NA
J gene: TRBJ2-2
clone size: once
CDR3 protein: CASSVARQGGGELFF
CDR3 DNA: TGTGCCAGCAGCGTAGCTCGACAGGGAGGTGGGGAGCTGTTTTTT

V gene: TRBV7-9
D gene: TRBD1
J gene: TRBJ1-1
clone size: NA
CDR3 protein: CASSLRQGSSTMNTEAFF
CDR3 DNA: TGTGCCAGCAGCCTCCGACAGGGTTCCTCGACGATGAACACTGAAGCTTTCTTT

V gene: TRBV5-1
D gene: TRBD1
J gene: TRBJ1-1
clone size: few
CDR3 protein: CASSLGTGIMNTEAFF
CDR3 DNA: TGCGCCAGCAGCCTCGGGACAGGTATCATGAACACTGAAGCTTTCTTT

V gene: TRBV3-1/TRBV3-2
D gene: NA
J gene: TRBJ2-7
clone size: NA
CDR3 protein: CASSPRGFRSVYEQYF
CDR3 DNA: TGTGCCAGCAGTCCGAGGGGGTTCAGATCAGTCTACGAGCAGTACTTC

V gene: TRBV12-3/TRBV12-4
D gene: NA
J gene: TRBJ1-1
clone size: NA
CDR3 protein: CASTPDRAEAFF
CDR3 DNA: TGTGCCAGCACACCGGACAGAGCTGAAGCTTTCTTT

V gene: TRBV24-1
D gene: TRBD1
J gene: TRBJ1-5
clone size: NA
CDR3 protein: CATGQGASQPQHF
CDR3 DNA: TGTGCCACCGGACAGGGGGCTAGTCAGCCCCAGCATTTT

V gene: TRBV5-1
D gene: TRBD1
J gene: TRBJ1-6
clone size: NA
CDR3 protein: CASSLTGARDSPLHF
CDR3 DNA: TGCGCCAGCAGCTTGACAGGGGCGCGGGATTCACCCCTCCACTTT

V gene: TRBV7-6
D gene: NA
J gene: TRBJ2-3
clone size: NA
CDR3 protein: CASSLARPGLGDTQYF
CDR3 DNA: TGTGCCAGCAGCTTAGCCCGGCCGGGTTTAGGAGATACGCAGTATTTT

V gene: TRBV19
D gene: NA
J gene: TRBJ1-2
clone size: NA
CDR3 protein: CASSMVQGLRANYGYTF
CDR3 DNA: TGTGCCAGTAGTATGGTACAGGGCCTCCGAGCTAACTATGGCTACACCTTC

V gene: TRBV6-5
D gene: NA
J gene: TRBJ1-2
clone size: NA
CDR3 protein: CASSYDGRGTYGYTF
CDR3 DNA: TGTGCCAGCAGTTACGACGGCAGGGGAACCTATGGCTACACCTTC

V gene: TRBV10-1
D gene: NA
J gene: TRBJ1-1
clone size: NA
CDR3 protein: CATSRDPTNTEAFF
CDR3 DNA: TGCGCCACTTCCAGGGATCCGACAAACACTGAAGCTTTCTTT

V gene: TRBV19
D gene: TRBD1
J gene: TRBJ1-5
clone size: NA
CDR3 protein: CASRLTGGVGNQPQHF
CDR3 DNA: TGTGCCAGTAGATTAACAGGGGGCGTGGGCAATCAGCCCCAGCATTTT

V gene: TRBV7-2
D gene: TRBD1
J gene: TRBJ1-3
clone size: NA
CDR3 protein: CASSPGGSGNTIYF
CDR3 DNA: TGTGCCAGCAGCCCAGGGGGTTCTGGAAACACCATATATTTT

V gene: TRBV30
D gene: NA
J gene: TRBJ1-1
clone size: NA
CDR3 protein: CAWNRIQGTEAFF
CDR3 DNA: TGTGCCTGGAATCGGATTCAGGGGACTGAAGCTTTCTTT

V gene: TRBV27
D gene: NA
J gene: TRBJ1-1
clone size: NA
CDR3 protein: CASSWRDGTEAFF
CDR3 DNA: TGTGCCAGCAGTTGGAGGGATGGAACTGAAGCTTTCTTT

V gene: TRBV9
D gene: NA
J gene: TRBJ2-7
clone size: NA
CDR3 protein: CASSAYYEQYF
CDR3 DNA: TGTGCCAGCAGCGCCTATTACGAGCAGTACTTC

V gene: TRBV11-2
D gene: TRBD1
J gene: TRBJ2-1
clone size: NA
CDR3 protein: CASSLEWGTAQISSYNEQFF
CDR3 DNA: TGTGCCAGCAGCTTAGAGTGGGGGACAGCCCAAATCTCGTCCTACAATGAGCAGTTCTTC

V gene: TRBV2
D gene: NA
J gene: TRBJ1-6
clone size: NA
CDR3 protein: CASSGPQGQNSPLHF
CDR3 DNA: TGTGCCAGCAGTGGTCCTCAGGGCCAGAATTCACCCCTCCACTTT

V gene: TRBV19
D gene: NA
J gene: TRBJ1-1
clone size: NA
CDR3 protein: CASSKNSLGGTNTEAFF
CDR3 DNA: TGTGCCAGTAGTAAAAATAGTCTGGGGGGGACGAACACTGAAGCTTTCTTT

V gene: TRBV7-8
D gene: NA
J gene: TRBJ2-7
clone size: NA
CDR3 protein: CASSLDLGTRIYEQYF
CDR3 DNA: TGTGCCAGCAGCTTAGATCTAGGAACACGGATCTACGAGCAGTACTTC

V gene: TRBV6-5
D gene: NA
J gene: TRBJ2-3
clone size: NA
CDR3 protein: CASSRNRGTDTQYF
CDR3 DNA: TGTGCCAGCAGCAGAAACAGGGGCACAGATACGCAGTATTTT

V gene: TRBV10-3
D gene: TRBD1
J gene: TRBJ1-5
clone size: NA
CDR3 protein: CAISGQGGNQPQHF
CDR3 DNA: TGTGCCATCTCAGGACAGGGCGGCAATCAGCCCCAGCATTTT

V gene: TRBV6-1
D gene: NA
J gene: TRBJ1-2
clone size: NA
CDR3 protein: CASSDRDYGYTF
CDR3 DNA: TGTGCCAGCAGTGACAGGGACTATGGCTACACCTTC